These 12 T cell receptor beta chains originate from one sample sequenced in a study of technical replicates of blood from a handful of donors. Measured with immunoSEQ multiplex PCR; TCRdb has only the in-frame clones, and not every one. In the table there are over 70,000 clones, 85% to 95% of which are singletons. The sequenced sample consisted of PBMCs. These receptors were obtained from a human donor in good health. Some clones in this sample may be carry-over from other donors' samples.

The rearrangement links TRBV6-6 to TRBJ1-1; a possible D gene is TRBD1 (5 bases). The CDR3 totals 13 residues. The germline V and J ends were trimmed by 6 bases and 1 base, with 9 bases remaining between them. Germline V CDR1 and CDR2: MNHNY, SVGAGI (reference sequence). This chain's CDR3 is CASSSQGNTEAFF. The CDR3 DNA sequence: TGTGCCAGCAGCTCTCAGGGGAACACTGAAGCTTTCTTT.

The CDR3 loop reads CASGLSSGGTHNEQFF. Here the CDR3 DNA reads TGTGCTAGTGGTTTGTCTAGCGGGGGGACCCACAATGAGCAGTTCTTC. This chain joins TRBV12-5 and TRBJ2-1, with 11 positions matching TRBD2. Per germline, CDR1 LGHNT and CDR2 FRNRAP. The CDR3 loop spans 16 amino acids. Trimming removed 2 bases from V and 5 bases from J; junction bases left unmatched: 5.

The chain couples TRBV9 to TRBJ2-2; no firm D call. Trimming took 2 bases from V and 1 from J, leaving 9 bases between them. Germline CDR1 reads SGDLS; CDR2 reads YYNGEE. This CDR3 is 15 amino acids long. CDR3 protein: CASSVPSRNTGELFF. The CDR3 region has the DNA TGTGCCAGCAGCGTTCCCTCTAGGAACACCGGGGAGCTGTTTTTT.

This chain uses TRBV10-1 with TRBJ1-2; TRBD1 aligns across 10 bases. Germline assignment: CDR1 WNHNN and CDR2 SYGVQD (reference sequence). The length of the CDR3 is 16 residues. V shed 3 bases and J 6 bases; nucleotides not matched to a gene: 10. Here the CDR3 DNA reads TGCGCCAGCAGTGAATTTGGGACAGGGGTTATGGATGGCTACACCTTC. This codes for CASSEFGTGVMDGYTF.

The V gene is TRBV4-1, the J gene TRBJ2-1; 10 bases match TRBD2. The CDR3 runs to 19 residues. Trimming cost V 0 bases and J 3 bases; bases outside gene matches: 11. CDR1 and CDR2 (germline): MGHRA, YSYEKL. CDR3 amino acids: CASSQEAGTSGKGYNEQFF. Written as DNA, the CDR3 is TGCGCCAGCAGCCAAGAGGCGGGTACTAGCGGGAAGGGCTACAATGAGCAGTTCTTC.

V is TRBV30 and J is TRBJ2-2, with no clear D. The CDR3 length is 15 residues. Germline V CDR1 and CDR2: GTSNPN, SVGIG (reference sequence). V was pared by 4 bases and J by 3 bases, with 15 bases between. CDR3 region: CAWNFWNQDTGELFF. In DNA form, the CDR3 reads TGTGCCTGGAACTTCTGGAATCAGGACACCGGGGAGCTGTTTTTT.

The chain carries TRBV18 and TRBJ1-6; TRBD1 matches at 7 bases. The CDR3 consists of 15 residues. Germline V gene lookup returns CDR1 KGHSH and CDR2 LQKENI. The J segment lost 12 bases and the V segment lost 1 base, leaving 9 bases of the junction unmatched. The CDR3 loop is CASSPLARGIRPLHF. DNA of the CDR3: TGTGCCAGCTCACCACTCGCCAGGGGGATCAGACCCCTCCACTTT.

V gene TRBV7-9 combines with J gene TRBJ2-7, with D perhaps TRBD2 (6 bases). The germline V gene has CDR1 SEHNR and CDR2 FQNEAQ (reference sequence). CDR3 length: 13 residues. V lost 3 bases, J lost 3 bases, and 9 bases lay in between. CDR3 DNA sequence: TGTGCCAGCAGCTTGTATAGCGGCTACGAGCAGTACTTC. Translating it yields CASSLYSGYEQYF. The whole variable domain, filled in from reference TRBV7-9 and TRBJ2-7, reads DTGVSQNPRHKITKRGQNVTFRCDPISEHNRLYWYRQTLGQGPEFLTYFQNEAQLEKSRLLSDRFSAERPKGSFSTLEIQRTEQGDSAMYLCASSLYSGYEQYFGPGTRLTVT.

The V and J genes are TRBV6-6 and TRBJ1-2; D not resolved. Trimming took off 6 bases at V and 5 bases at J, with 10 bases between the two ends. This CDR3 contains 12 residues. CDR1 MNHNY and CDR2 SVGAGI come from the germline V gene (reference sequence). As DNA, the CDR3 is TGTGCCAGCAGCCTGGGCGAGTATGGCTACACCTTC. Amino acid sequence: CASSLGEYGYTF.

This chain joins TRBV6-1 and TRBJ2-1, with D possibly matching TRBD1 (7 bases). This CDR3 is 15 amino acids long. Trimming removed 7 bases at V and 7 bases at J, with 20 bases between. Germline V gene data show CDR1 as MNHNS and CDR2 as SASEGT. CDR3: CASTEGQQGRNEQFF. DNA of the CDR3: TGTGCCAGCACCGAAGGCCAACAGGGGAGGAATGAGCAGTTCTTC.

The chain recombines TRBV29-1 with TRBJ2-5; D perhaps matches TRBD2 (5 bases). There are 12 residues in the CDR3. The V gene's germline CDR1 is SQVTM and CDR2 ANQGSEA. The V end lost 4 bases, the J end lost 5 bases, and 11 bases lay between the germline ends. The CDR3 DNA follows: TGCAGCGTTGGCTATCGAGGGGAGACCCAGTACTTC. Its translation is CSVGYRGETQYF. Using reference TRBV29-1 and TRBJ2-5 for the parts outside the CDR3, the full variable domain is SAVISQKPSRDICQRGTSLTIQCQVDSQVTMMFWYRQQPGQSLTLIATANQGSEATYESGFVIDKFPISRPNLTFSTLTVSNMSPEDSSIYLCSVGYRGETQYFGPGTRLLVL.

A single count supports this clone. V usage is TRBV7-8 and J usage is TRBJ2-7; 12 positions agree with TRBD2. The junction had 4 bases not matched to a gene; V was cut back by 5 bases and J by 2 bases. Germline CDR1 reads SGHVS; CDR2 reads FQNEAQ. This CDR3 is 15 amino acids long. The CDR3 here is CASSGRLAGAYEQYF. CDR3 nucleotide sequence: TGTGCCAGCAGCGGCAGACTAGCGGGGGCCTACGAGCAGTACTTC.